These 5 T cell receptor beta chains were sequenced from one sample in a study of blood T cell repertoires in COVID-19 (dated by TCRdb to about 2020). The method was the immunoSEQ multiplex PCR assay. Not all clones reach the TCRdb copy of this immuneACCESS table, which keeps in-frame sequences only. Checked studies attribute under half of the gap to unresolved V genes and leave the rest unexplained. This sample lists around 300,000 clones; 90% were detected once. Clones ranked in the top ten supply over 3.5% of the sample. Input material: peripheral blood. All receptors derive from a woman aged 40 to 55 with acute or convalescent COVID-19.

This chain connects TRBV27 to TRBJ1-2, with a weak D call TRBD1 (6 bases). Germline assignment: CDR1 MNHEY and CDR2 SMNVEV (reference sequence). The CDR3 length is 15 residues. V was trimmed by 0 bases and J by 7 bases, leaving 15 bases between them. CDR3 sequence (DNA): TGTGCCAGCAGTTTATCAGGTCAGGGGAGGGCTGGCTACACCTTC. This encodes CASSLSGQGRAGYTF.

The chain uses TRBV11-2 and TRBJ1-2; 8 bases are shared with TRBD1. CDR1 and CDR2 (germline): SGHAT, FQNNGV. The CDR3 extends over 16 amino acids. The trim removed 1 base at V and 4 bases at J, leaving 8 bases unmatched. The CDR3 sequence is CASSLAYTGGTYGYTF. In nucleotides, the CDR3 is TGTGCCAGCAGCTTAGCTTATACAGGGGGGACCTATGGCTACACCTTC.

The chain employs TRBV2 and TRBJ2-7; D may be TRBD1 (6 bases). This CDR3 has 11 residues. The germline V gene encodes CDR1 SNHLY and CDR2 FYNNEI. Trimming stripped 6 bases from V and 12 bases from J, with 15 bases between. The CDR3: CASSSGVWMYV. For the CDR3, the DNA is TGTGCCAGCAGCTCAGGGGTGTGGATGTACGTC.

The gene calls are TRBV5-1 and TRBJ1-2; D is possibly TRBD1 (6 bases). V dropped 4 bases and J dropped 9 bases, with 22 bases sitting between them. Germline CDR1 reads SGHRS; CDR2 reads YFSETQ. This CDR3 contains 15 residues. The DNA for the CDR3 is TGCGCCAGCAGCCCCAAGGCTTACAGGGTCCATAGCTACACCTTC. Amino acids: CASSPKAYRVHSYTF.

The chain recombines TRBV9 with TRBJ1-2; D ambiguous. Trimming shortened V by 0 bases and J by 7 bases, and 10 bases separated the two germline ends. This CDR3 contains 13 residues. The germline V gene encodes CDR1 SGDLS and CDR2 YYNGEE. The CDR3 DNA is TGTGCCAGCAGCGTAGGAGTGGCGGCTGGCTACACCTTC. Its translation: CASSVGVAAGYTF.